The 22 T cell receptor beta chains in this list originate from one sample, sequenced in a study of post-analysis software for immune sequencing data. cDNA libraries of TCR beta carried unique molecular identifiers. TCRdb independently ran MiXCR on the PCR reads; one entry per CDR3 protein. Here the sample spans 350,000 to 500,000 distinct CDR3 sequences, 39% being singletons. Antigen specificity for these receptors is unknown. Broader study findings: Patients had higher frequencies than controls of about 5 TRBV segments, including TRBV5-6, TRBV5-1 and TRBV20-1.

The sequenced sample consisted of blood. These receptors came from a girl aged 2 to 9 with multiple sclerosis.

This clonotype has more than one count but fewer than ten. The CDR3 DNA follows: TGTGCCAGCAGAATGACAGGGGAATTGGGCGAGCAGTACTTC. This encodes CASRMTGELGEQYF. The chain uses TRBV6-1 and TRBJ2-7, with 8 bases aligning to TRBD1. This CDR3 region has 14 residues. V lost 6 bases and J lost 6; bases outside the gene matches: 10. Germline V gene sequence: CDR1 MNHNS, CDR2 SASEGT.

This clonotype was seen a handful of times. In DNA form, the CDR3 reads TGCGCCAGCAGCTTGGTCCTAGCGGGGGGGCGGAATGAGCAGTTCTTC. Its translation: CASSLVLAGGRNEQFF. The genes are TRBV5-1 and TRBJ2-1; 12 bases match TRBD2. Germline trimming cut 0 bases from V and 7 bases from J; bases unmatched to any gene: 5. Germline loops: CDR1 SGHRS, CDR2 YFSETQ. The CDR3 contains 16 residues.

This clonotype was seen a few times. The chain has TRBV27 and TRBJ2-3; 10 bases match TRBD1. The CDR3 consists of 15 residues. V shed 3 bases and J 4 bases; nucleotides not matched to a gene: 4. Germline-derived CDR1 and CDR2 are MNHEY and SMNVEV (reference sequence). CDR3 nucleotide sequence: TGTGCCAGCAGTTTTGACAGGGGGCCCTCAGATACGCAGTATTTT. It specifies CASSFDRGPSDTQYF.

This chain joins TRBV5-1 and TRBJ2-3; D call uncertain. V gave up 3 bases and J gave up 3 bases, with 14 bases separating them. CDR3 length equals 15 residues. CDR1 and CDR2 (germline): SGHRS, YFSETQ. The CDR3 reads CASSYVLKATDTQYF. CDR3 in DNA: TGCGCCAGCAGCTATGTACTGAAGGCTACAGATACGCAGTATTTT.

V and J are TRBV7-9 and TRBJ1-1; D unresolved. V was cut by 5 bases and J by 0 bases, with 10 bases left in between. The CDR3 is made up of 14 amino acids. Germline V gene data show CDR1 as SEHNR and CDR2 as FQNEAQ (reference sequence). The CDR3 sequence: CASSQALMNTEAFF. In nucleotides, the CDR3 is TGTGCCAGCAGCCAAGCATTAATGAACACTGAAGCTTTCTTT.

The chain carries TRBV20-1 and TRBJ2-1; 8 nucleotides line up with TRBD2. This CDR3 region has 15 residues. V shed 4 bases, J shed 4 bases, and the junction held 9 bases outside the gene matches. The germline V gene has CDR1 DFQATT and CDR2 SNEGSKA (reference sequence). The CDR3 region has the DNA TGCAGTGCTAAGGGAGGCGGGAGGCATTACAATGAGCAGTTCTTC. Protein product: CSAKGGGRHYNEQFF.

The chain uses TRBV29-1 and TRBJ2-7; weak D call: TRBD2 (5 bases). The CDR3 spans 12 residues. The germline V gene encodes CDR1 SQVTM and CDR2 ANQGSEA. Trimming cost V 6 bases and J 4 bases, with 13 bases left between them. The DNA for the CDR3 is TGCAGCGTCCTCGGGATGGAGTACGAGCAGTACTTC. Its translation: CSVLGMEYEQYF.

V and J are TRBV20-1 and TRBJ1-2; TRBD1 agrees at 10 bases. The germline gives CDR1 DFQATT, CDR2 SNEGSKA (reference sequence). The CDR3 is made up of 14 amino acids. Germline trimming cut 0 bases from V and 7 bases from J; bases unmatched to any gene: 5. For the CDR3, the DNA is TGCAGTGCTAGAGATTTGGACAGGGGGGTTGGCTACACCTTC. Its translation is CSARDLDRGVGYTF.

This clonotype was observed a handful of times. The rearrangement uses TRBV25-1 and TRBJ2-7; TRBD1 matches 8 bases. CDR3 length: 13 amino acids. The J segment lost 5 bases and the V segment lost 4 bases, leaving 4 bases of the junction unmatched. Germline-derived CDR1 and CDR2 are MGHDK and SYGVNS. DNA of the CDR3: TGTGCCAGCAGTGCCGACAGGGGCCACGAGCAGTACTTC. Translation gives CASSADRGHEQYF.

The rearrangement joins TRBV18 to TRBJ2-5; tentatively, D is TRBD2 (5 bases). The end of the DNA is better explained by TRBJ2-7, so the J call may be wrong. This CDR3 has 14 residues. The germline CDR1 and CDR2 sequences are KGHSH and LQKENI. CDR3 sequence: CASSPRVGEFEQYF. For the CDR3, the DNA is TGTGCCAGCTCACCACGAGTGGGAGAGTTCGAGCAGTACTTC.

This clonotype was seen a handful of times. The chain employs TRBV7-6 and TRBJ2-7; 11 bases match TRBD1. Germline V lookup: CDR1 SGHVS, CDR2 FNYEAQ. J lost 6 bases, V lost 1 base, and 11 bases had no gene match. The CDR3 spans 17 residues. CDR3 DNA sequence: TGTGCCAGCAGCTTAGTGGCAGGACAGGGGGCCGCCAGCGAGCAGTACTTC. It translates to CASSLVAGQGAASEQYF.

The V and J genes are TRBV18 and TRBJ2-5; 10 bases are shared with TRBD1. The J call is doubtful: the DNA matches TRBJ2-7 better. Germline-derived CDR1 and CDR2 are KGHSH and LQKENI. The CDR3 consists of 16 residues. Here the CDR3 DNA reads TGTGCCAGCTCAGGATATTCCGGGACAGGGGCCTACGAGCAGTACTTC. Encoded protein: CASSGYSGTGAYEQYF.

The chain joins TRBV7-9 to TRBJ2-3; the D gene is possibly TRBD1 (5 bases). V was trimmed by 2 bases and J by 6 bases, leaving 15 bases between them. In germline, CDR1 is SEHNR, CDR2 FQNEAQ (reference sequence). The CDR3 length is 15 residues. In DNA form, the CDR3 reads TGTGCCAGCAGCTTATCTCCAGGGCTTGTTGATACGCAGTATTTT. This gives the protein CASSLSPGLVDTQYF.

V is TRBV5-1 and J is TRBJ2-5, with D tentatively TRBD2 (6 bases). Germline CDR1 reads SGHRS; CDR2 reads YFSETQ. The V end was cut by 0 bases, the J end by 11 bases, with 23 bases between. The length of the CDR3 is 16 residues. CDR3 nucleotides: TGCGCCAGCAGCTTGGGTGTGGTTTGGGGACTTCGGGAGCAGTACTTC. Protein: CASSLGVVWGLREQYF.

V gene TRBV6-5 combines with J gene TRBJ2-5, with TRBD2 as a possible D gene (7 bases). The CDR3 is 13 residues long. CDR1 is MNHEY and CDR2 is SVGAGI in the germline V gene. The germline V and J ends were trimmed by 7 bases and 5 bases, with 14 bases remaining between them. Here the CDR3 DNA reads TGTGCCAGCATGGCGGGGGCGGTGGAGACCCAGTACTTC. Encoded protein: CASMAGAVETQYF.

This chain uses TRBV28 with TRBJ2-6; perhaps TRBD1 as D (5 bases). Germline V gives CDR1 MDHEN, CDR2 SYDVKM. The CDR3 totals 16 residues. V was trimmed by 5 bases and J by 2 bases, leaving 13 bases between them. CDR3 sequence reads: CASSQGGGAGANVLTF. The CDR3 DNA follows: TGTGCCAGCAGTCAGGGCGGTGGGGCTGGGGCCAACGTCCTGACTTTC.

V is TRBV29-1 and J is TRBJ1-2; 7 nucleotides align to TRBD1. V trimming: 6 bases; J trimming: 7 bases; junction bases outside the gene matches: 14. This CDR3 contains 14 residues. Germline V gene data show CDR1 as SQVTM and CDR2 as ANQGSEA. This CDR3 is CSVATGEMVGGYTF. The CDR3 bases are TGCAGCGTAGCAACAGGGGAGATGGTTGGTGGCTACACCTTC.

The rearrangement joins TRBV28 to TRBJ2-1, with TRBD2 identical over 7 bases. The CDR3 sequence is 14 residues long. V lost 6 bases and J lost 5; bases outside the gene matches: 7. Germline CDR1 and CDR2: MDHEN and SYDVKM. The CDR3, as DNA: TGTGCCAGCAGCCCCGGGACTATCCACAATGAGCAGTTCTTC. It specifies CASSPGTIHNEQFF.

The rearrangement links TRBV6-5 to TRBJ1-4; D is uncertain. This CDR3 has 14 amino acids. Per germline, CDR1 MNHEY and CDR2 SVGAGI. The V end was cut by 6 bases, the J end by 3 bases, with 11 bases between. The CDR3 DNA is TGTGCCAGCAGCTACGGACGGGCTAATGAAAAACTGTTTTTT. Translation gives CASSYGRANEKLFF.

This clonotype was seen at least ten times. The V call is TRBV12-3 or TRBV12-4, the J call TRBJ2-3, with D possibly matching TRBD1 (5 bases). V dropped 6 bases and J dropped 3 bases, with 16 bases sitting between them. The CDR3 consists of 15 residues. In DNA, the CDR3 is TGTGCCAGCAGCCCCAGGGCCCTTGAGACAGATACGCAGTATTTT. Protein: CASSPRALETDTQYF.

This clonotype has a handful of counts. The rearrangement links TRBV7-8 to TRBJ2-7; D unresolved. This CDR3 spans 15 amino acids. Between the trimmed V and J ends, which lost 0 bases and 0 bases, there was a span of 9 bases. Germline CDR1 SGHVS, CDR2 FQNEAQ. This CDR3 reads CASSLAGSPSYEQYF. For the CDR3, the DNA is TGTGCCAGCAGCTTAGCTGGCAGCCCCTCCTACGAGCAGTACTTC.

The chain combines TRBV28 with TRBJ2-7, with D unclear. Germline CDR1 MDHEN, CDR2 SYDVKM. The ends were cut back, 4 bases at V and 6 bases at J, with 19 bases in the middle. CDR3 length: 15 residues. The CDR3 DNA follows: TGTGCCAGCAGTTCATCCCCTCATATCGGTACCGAGCAGTACTTC. Translation gives CASSSSPHIGTEQYF.